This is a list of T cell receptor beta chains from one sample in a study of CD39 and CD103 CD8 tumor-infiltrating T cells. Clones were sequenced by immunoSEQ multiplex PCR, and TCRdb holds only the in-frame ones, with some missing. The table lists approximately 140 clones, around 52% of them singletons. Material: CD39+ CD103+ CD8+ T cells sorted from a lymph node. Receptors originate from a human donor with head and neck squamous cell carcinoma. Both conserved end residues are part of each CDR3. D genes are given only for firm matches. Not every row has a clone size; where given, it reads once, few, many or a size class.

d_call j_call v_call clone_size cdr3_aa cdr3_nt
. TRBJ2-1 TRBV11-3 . CASSLASGALNEQFF TGTGCCAGCAGCTTAGCCTCTGGGGCTCTCAATGAGCAGTTCTTC
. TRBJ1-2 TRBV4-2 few CASSSNYGYTF TGTGCCAGCAGCTCCAACTATGGCTACACCTTC
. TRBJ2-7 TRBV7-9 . CASSSQGRYPYEQYF TGTGCCAGCAGCTCCCAGGGGCGCTATCCCTACGAGCAGTACTTC
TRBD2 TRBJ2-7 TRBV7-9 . CASSLARGDEQYF TGTGCCAGCAGCTTAGCGCGGGGGGACGAGCAGTACTTC
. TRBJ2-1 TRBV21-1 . CASRSGLATPSDNEQFF TGTGCCAGCAGGTCGGGTTTAGCTACACCATCCGACAATGAGCAGTTCTTC
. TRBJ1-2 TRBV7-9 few CASSSNYGYTF TGTGCCAGCAGCTCCAACTATGGCTACACCTTC
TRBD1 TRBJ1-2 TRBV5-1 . CASSVDIGTGATGNYGYTF TGCGCCAGCAGCGTGGATATAGGGACAGGGGCAACTGGGAACTATGGCTACACCTTC
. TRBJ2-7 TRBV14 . CASSQDSYEQYF TGTGCCAGCAGCCAGGATTCTTACGAGCAGTACTTC
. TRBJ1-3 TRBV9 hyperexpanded CASSLGGGTNTIYF TGTGCCAGCAGTCTTGGTGGGGGGACCAACACCATATATTTT
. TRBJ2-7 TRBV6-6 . CASSYDNYEQYF TGTGCCAGCAGTTACGACAACTACGAGCAGTACTTC
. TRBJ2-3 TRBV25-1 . CASSDRFGSYSTDTQYF TGTGCCAGCAGTGATCGTTTCGGGTCATATAGCACAGATACGCAGTATTTT
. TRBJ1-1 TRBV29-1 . CSGGGGMNTEAFF TGCAGCGGGGGGGGCGGGATGAACACTGAAGCTTTCTTT
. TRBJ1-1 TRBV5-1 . CASSLVDIKGAFF TGCGCCAGCAGCTTGGTGGATATAAAGGGAGCTTTCTTT
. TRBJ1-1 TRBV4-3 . CASSLGLGDTEAFF TGCGCCAGCAGCCTCGGCCTAGGTGACACTGAAGCTTTCTTT
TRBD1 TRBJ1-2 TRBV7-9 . CASSLGTGLGDFYGYTF TGTGCCAGCAGCCTAGGGACAGGGTTGGGGGACTTCTATGGCTACACCTTC
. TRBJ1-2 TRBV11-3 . CASSSNYGYTF TGTGCCAGCAGCTCCAACTATGGCTACACCTTC
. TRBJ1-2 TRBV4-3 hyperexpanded CASSQGAAGYNYGYTF TGCGCCAGCAGCCAAGGAGCGGCAGGTTATAACTATGGCTACACCTTC
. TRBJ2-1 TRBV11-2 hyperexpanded CASSQLSEQFF TGTGCCAGCAGCCAATTGAGTGAGCAGTTCTTC
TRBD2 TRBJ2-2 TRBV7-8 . CASSSSGAGTGELFF TGTGCCAGCAGCTCGAGCGGGGCGGGCACCGGGGAGCTGTTTTTT
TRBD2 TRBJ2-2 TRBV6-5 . CASSPRGVGELFF TGTGCCAGCAGTCCTCGGGGGGTCGGGGAGCTGTTTTTT
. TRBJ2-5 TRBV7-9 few CASSLPARSQETQYF TGTGCCAGCTCCCTCCCTGCCAGGTCACAAGAGACCCAGTACTTC
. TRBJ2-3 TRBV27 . CASSPRHPASTDTQYF TGTGCCAGCAGTCCTCGGCACCCTGCAAGCACAGATACGCAGTATTTT